Described below is a single T cell receptor (beta chain) sequence and its context. Its antigen is not known. The sample is drawn from a study of OX40 agonist ivuxolimab in advanced cancers. Study-wide background: Patients in the trial were receiving intravenous ivuxolimab every 2 weeks, at doses of 0.01 to 10 mg/kg. Three patients showed partial responses: one hepatocellular carcinoma and two cutaneous melanoma cases.

Points from the study as a whole: At 0.1 to 3.0 mg/kg and by week 6, clonal expansion occurred in CD4+ and CD8+ blood T cells.

With 2 bases removed from V and 5 bases from J, the gap between germline ends came to 13 bases. CDR3 length equals 14 residues. Germline V lookup: CDR1 MDHEN, CDR2 SYDVKM. Blood draws occurred at baseline, cycle 4 day 1, and cycle 7 day 1. Using immunoSEQ multiplex PCR, the repertoire was profiled, and TCRdb retains in-frame clones only, with some absent. The sample holds about 74,000 clones, roughly 88% seen once. The starting material was CD4+ or CD8+ T cells sorted from blood, obtained in a trial of the OX40 agonist ivuxolimab. The chain uses TRBV28 and TRBJ2-7, with D perhaps TRBD2 (6 bases). The sequence came from an adult with an advanced solid tumor such as melanoma, head and neck, liver or kidney cancer. CDR3 DNA sequence: TGTGCCAGCAGTTTAGGGGGGAGCATCAACGAGCAGTACTTC. Translating gives CASSLGGSINEQYF.